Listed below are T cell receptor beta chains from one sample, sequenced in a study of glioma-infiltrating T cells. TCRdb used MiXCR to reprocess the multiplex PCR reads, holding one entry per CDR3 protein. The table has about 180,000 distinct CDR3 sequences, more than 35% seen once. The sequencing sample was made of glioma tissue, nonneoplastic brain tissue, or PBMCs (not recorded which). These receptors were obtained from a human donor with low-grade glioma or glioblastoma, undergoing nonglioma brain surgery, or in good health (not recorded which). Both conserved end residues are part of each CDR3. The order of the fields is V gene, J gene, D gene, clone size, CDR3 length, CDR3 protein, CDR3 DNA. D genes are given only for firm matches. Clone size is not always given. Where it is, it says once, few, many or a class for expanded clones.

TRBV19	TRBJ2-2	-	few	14	CASSIGQAVGELFF	TGTGCCAGTAGTATTGGCCAGGCCGTCGGGGAGCTGTTTTTT
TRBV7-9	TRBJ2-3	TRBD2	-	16	CDSSSRLAGSTDTQYF	TGTGACAGCAGCTCCCGACTAGCGGGGAGCACAGATACGCAGTATTTT
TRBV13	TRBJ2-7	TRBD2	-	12	CASSGGRAEQYF	TGTGCCAGCAGCGGGGGGAGGGCCGAGCAGTACTTC
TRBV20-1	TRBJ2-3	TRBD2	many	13	CSAWDYPTDTQYF	TGCAGTGCTTGGGACTATCCCACAGATACGCAGTATTTT
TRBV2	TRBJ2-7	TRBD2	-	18	CASSERTSTRAGDYEQYF	TGTGCCAGCAGTGAAAGGACATCTACTCGGGCGGGGGATTACGAGCAGTACTTC
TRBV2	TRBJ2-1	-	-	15	CASSEGASRRGEQFF	TGTGCCAGCAGTGAAGGGGCTAGCAGGCGAGGTGAGCAGTTCTTC
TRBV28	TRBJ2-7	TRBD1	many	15	CASSYGQGEFYEQYF	TGTGCCAGCAGCTACGGACAGGGGGAATTCTACGAGCAGTACTTC
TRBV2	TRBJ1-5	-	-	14	CASSADRKNQPQHF	TGTGCCAGCAGTGCTGACAGAAAAAATCAGCCCCAGCATTTT
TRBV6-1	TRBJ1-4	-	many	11	CASSETEKLFF	TGTGCCAGCAGTGAAACTGAAAAACTGTTTTTT
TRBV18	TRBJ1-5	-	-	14	CASSQGYSNQPQHF	TGTGCCAGCTCACAGGGTTACAGCAATCAGCCCCAGCATTTT
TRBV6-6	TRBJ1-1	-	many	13	CASSYQMNTEAFF	TGTGCCAGCAGTTACCAGATGAACACTGAAGCTTTCTTT
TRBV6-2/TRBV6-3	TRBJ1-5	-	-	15	CVGSTDVYSNQPQHF	TGTGTCGGCAGTACGGACGTGTATAGCAATCAGCCCCAGCATTTT
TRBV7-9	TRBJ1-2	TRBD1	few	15	CASSTQQGVGYGYTF	TGTGCCAGCAGCACCCAACAGGGGGTAGGCTATGGCTACACCTTC
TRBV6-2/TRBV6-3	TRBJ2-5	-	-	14	CSSSYSWGQETQYF	TGCTCCAGCAGTTACTCGTGGGGCCAAGAGACCCAGTACTTC